This T cell receptor (beta chain) was observed in a study of T-cell reconstitution after alpha-beta-depleted transplantation in children. Study-wide results and limits: One year after transplant, T-cell counts and diversity came mostly from newly produced T cells. Several hundred graft clones that had expanded were reportedly the source of alpha-beta T cells about two months after transplant. Surviving thymic progenitors and recipient T cells were the source of high TCRbeta diversity at day 60 in some patients.

About this clonotype itself: The target antigen is unknown.

V trimming: 6 bases; J trimming: 4 bases; junction bases outside the gene matches: 8. The germline gives CDR1 SQVTM, CDR2 ANQGSEA. The CDR3 loop spans 14 amino acids. Unique molecular identifiers featured in how the TCRbeta library was prepared. TCRdb reanalysed the PCR reads using MiXCR and keeps one entry per CDR3 protein. Seen here are under 50,000 distinct CDR3 sequences, about 50% observed once, and the top ten hold more than 30%. This TCR derives from a boy in the first two years of life with SCID, due to receive a stem cell transplant. The chain recombines TRBV29-1 with TRBJ1-1, with 10 bases identical to TRBD1. Material: peripheral blood, obtained before TCRalphabeta/CD19-depleted stem cell transplant. The CDR3 DNA sequence: TGCAGCGTCAAAGACAGGGGGCAGGGCACTGAAGCTTTCTTT. Its translation: CSVKDRGQGTEAFF.